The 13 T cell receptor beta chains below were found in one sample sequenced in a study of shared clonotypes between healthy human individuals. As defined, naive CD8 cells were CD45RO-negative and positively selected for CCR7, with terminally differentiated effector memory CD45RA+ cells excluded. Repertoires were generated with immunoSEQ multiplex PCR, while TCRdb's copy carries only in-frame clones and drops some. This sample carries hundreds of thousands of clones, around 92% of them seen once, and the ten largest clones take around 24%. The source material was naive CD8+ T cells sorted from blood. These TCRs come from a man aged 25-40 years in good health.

CDR3 loop: CASSPRQSESTDTQYF. Here the CDR3 DNA reads TGTGCCAGCTCACCTAGACAGTCAGAAAGCACAGATACGCAGTATTTT. The gene calls are TRBV18 and TRBJ2-3; tentatively, D is TRBD1 (5 bases). The germline gives CDR1 KGHSH, CDR2 LQKENI. V was cut by 3 bases and J by 0 bases, with 13 bases left in between. The CDR3 totals 16 residues.

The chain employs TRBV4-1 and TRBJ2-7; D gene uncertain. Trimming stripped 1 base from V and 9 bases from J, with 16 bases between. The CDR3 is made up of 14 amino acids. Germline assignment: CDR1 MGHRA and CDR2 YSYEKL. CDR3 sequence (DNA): TGCGCCAGCAGCCAAGCCGACGGGCCGACCCCGCAGTACTTC. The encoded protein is CASSQADGPTPQYF.

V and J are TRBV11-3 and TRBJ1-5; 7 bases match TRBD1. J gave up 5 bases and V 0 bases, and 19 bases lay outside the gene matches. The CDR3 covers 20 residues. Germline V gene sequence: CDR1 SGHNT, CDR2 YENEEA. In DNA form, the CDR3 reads TGTGCCAGCAGCTTAGATGCACAAAACCGGGACAGTATAAATGATCAGCCCCAGCATTTT. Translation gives CASSLDAQNRDSINDQPQHF.

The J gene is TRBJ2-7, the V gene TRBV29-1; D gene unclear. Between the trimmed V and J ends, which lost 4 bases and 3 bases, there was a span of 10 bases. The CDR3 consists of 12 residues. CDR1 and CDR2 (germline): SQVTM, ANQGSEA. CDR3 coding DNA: TGCAGCGTTGTCGGAACCAACTACGAGCAGTACTTC. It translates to CSVVGTNYEQYF.

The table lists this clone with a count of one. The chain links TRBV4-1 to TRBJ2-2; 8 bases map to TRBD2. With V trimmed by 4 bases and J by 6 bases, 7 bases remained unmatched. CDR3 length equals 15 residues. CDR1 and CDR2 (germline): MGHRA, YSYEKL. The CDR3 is CASSPSAGVAGELFF. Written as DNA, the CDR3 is TGCGCCAGCAGCCCCTCAGCGGGAGTTGCCGGGGAGCTGTTTTTT.

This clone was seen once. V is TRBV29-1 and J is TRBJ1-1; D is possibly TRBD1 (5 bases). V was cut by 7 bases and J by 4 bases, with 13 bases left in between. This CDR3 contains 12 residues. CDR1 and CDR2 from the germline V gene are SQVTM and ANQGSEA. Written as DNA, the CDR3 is TGCAGCGGAAAGGGGCAGGGCACTGAAGCTTTCTTT. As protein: CSGKGQGTEAFF.

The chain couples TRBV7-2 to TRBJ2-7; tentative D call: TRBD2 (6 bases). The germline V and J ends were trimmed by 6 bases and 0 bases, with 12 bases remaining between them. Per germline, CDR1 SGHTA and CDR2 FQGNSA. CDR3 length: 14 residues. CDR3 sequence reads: CASRPRGSSYEQYF. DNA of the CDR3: TGTGCCAGCAGACCTCGGGGGAGCTCCTACGAGCAGTACTTC.

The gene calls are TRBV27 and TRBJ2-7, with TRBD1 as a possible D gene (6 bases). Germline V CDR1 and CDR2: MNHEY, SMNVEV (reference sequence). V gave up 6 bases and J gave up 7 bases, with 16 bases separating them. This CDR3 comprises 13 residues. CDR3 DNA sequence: TGTGCCAGCAGACACTCGACAGGTAGAGAGCAGTACTTC. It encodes CASRHSTGREQYF.

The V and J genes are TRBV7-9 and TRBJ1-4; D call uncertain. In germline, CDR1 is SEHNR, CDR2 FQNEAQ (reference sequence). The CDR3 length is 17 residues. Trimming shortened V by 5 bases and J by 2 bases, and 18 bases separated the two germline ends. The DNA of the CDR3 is TGTGCCAGCAGCCTCGGCGCGTGGACGGGCACTAATGAAAAACTGTTTTTT. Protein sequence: CASSLGAWTGTNEKLFF.

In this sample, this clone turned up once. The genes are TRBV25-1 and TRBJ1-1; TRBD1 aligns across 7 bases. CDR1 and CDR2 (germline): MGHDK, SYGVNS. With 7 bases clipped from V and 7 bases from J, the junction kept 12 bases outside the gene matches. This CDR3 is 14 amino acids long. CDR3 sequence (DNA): TGTGCCAGCATTGACAGGGCGAGACCCTTTGAAGCTTTCTTT. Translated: CASIDRARPFEAFF. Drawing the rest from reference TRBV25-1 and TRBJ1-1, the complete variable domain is EADIYQTPRYLVIGTGKKITLECSQTMGHDKMYWYQQDPGMELHLIHYSYGVNSTEKGDLSSESTVSRIRTEHFPLTLESARPSHTSQYLCASIDRARPFEAFFGQGTRLTVV.

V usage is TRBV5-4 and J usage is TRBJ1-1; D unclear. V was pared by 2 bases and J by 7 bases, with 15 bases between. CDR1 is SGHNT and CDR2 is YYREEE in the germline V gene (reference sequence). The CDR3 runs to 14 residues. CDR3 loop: CASSFFRGADEAFF. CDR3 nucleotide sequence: TGTGCCAGCAGCTTCTTCCGGGGTGCGGATGAAGCTTTCTTT.

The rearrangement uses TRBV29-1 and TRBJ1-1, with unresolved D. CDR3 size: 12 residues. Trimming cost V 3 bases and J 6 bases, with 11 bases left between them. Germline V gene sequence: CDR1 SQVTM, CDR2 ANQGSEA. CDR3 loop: CSVDIGKPEAFF. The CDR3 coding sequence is TGCAGCGTTGATATCGGGAAGCCTGAAGCTTTCTTT. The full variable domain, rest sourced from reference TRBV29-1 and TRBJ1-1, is SAVISQKPSRDICQRGTSLTIQCQVDSQVTMMFWYRQQPGQSLTLIATANQGSEATYESGFVIDKFPISRPNLTFSTLTVSNMSPEDSSIYLCSVDIGKPEAFFGQGTRLTVV.

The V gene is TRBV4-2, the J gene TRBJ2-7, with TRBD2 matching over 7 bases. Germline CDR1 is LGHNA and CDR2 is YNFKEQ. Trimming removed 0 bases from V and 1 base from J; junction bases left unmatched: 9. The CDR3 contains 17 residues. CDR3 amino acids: CASSQDPASGTSYEQYF. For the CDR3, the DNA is TGTGCCAGCAGCCAAGATCCAGCTAGCGGAACGTCCTACGAGCAGTACTTC.